The clone carrying this TCR beta chain has a handful of counts. Its antigen remains unknown. The data originate from a study of cytomegalovirus exposure and HLA in healthy donors. General study results and limits: Judged likely to be a sequencing artifact was a cluster of highly shared sequence variants.

PCR primers comprised 60 Vbeta and 13 Jbeta primers. Using immunoSEQ multiplex PCR, the repertoire was profiled, and TCRdb retains in-frame clones only, with some absent. The sample holds 87,000 or so clones; 75% to 85% are singletons and the top ten take roughly 5%. Germline V lookup: CDR1 MGHRA, CDR2 YSYEKL. The CDR3 has 17 residues. Trimming left V 1 base short and J 5 bases short, with 20 bases between. The sequenced material came from PBMCs. This TCR was sampled from a woman between 40 and 50 years old in good health and CMV-seronegative. This sequence joins TRBV4-1 and TRBJ1-1; D uncertain. The DNA for the CDR3 is TGCGCCAGCAGCCAAGCGATAAGGGTAGGAGGAGTGACTGAAGCTTTCTTT. Translating it yields CASSQAIRVGGVTEAFF.